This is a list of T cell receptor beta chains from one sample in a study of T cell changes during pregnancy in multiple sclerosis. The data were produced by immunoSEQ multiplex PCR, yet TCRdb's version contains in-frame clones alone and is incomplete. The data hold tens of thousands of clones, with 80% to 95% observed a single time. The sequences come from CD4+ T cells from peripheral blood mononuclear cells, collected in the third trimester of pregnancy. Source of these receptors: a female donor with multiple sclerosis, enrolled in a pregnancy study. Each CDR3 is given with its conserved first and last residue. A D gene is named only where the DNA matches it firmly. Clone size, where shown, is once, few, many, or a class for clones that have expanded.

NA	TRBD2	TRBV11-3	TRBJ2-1	CASSLSGLADKQFF	TGTGCCAGCAGCTTATCCGGACTAGCGGACAAGCAGTTCTTC
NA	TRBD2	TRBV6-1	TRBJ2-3	CASIGIAGSTDTQYF	TGTGCCAGCATTGGTATAGCGGGGAGCACAGATACGCAGTATTTT
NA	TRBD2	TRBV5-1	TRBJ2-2	CASSSGLAGGLGTGELFF	TGCGCCAGCAGCTCGGGACTAGCGGGAGGGTTAGGCACCGGGGAGCTGTTTTTT
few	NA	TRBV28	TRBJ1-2	CASKSPGGSYGYTF	TGTGCCAGCAAGAGTCCTGGGGGCAGCTATGGCTACACCTTC
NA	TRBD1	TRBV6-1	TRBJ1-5	CASSDTGDQPQHF	TGTGCCAGCAGTGATACAGGGGATCAGCCCCAGCATTTT
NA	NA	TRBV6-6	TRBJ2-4	CASSYGEVQWGNIQYF	TGTGCCAGCAGTTACGGGGAGGTACAGTGGGGAAACATTCAGTACTTC
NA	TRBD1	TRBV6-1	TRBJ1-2	CASRGLTGGADYTF	TGTGCCAGCAGGGGTTTAACAGGGGGCGCGGACTACACCTTC
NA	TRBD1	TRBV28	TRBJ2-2	CASSRQGVTGELFF	TGTGCCAGCAGTCGACAGGGGGTCACCGGGGAGCTGTTTTTT
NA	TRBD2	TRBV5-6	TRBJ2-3	CASSPIAGGTDTQYF	TGTGCCAGCAGCCCCATCGCGGGGGGCACAGATACGCAGTATTTT
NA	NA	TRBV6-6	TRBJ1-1	CASSSDLITEAFF	TGTGCCAGCAGTTCCGACTTGATCACTGAAGCTTTCTTT
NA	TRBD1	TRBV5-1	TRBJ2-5	CASRLGQYQETQYF	TGCGCCAGCAGATTGGGACAGTACCAAGAGACCCAGTACTTC
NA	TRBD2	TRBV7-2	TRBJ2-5	CASSSLGLAGDQETQYF	TGTGCCAGCAGCTCCCTCGGACTAGCGGGAGATCAAGAGACCCAGTACTTC
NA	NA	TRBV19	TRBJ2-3	CASSIPGSTDTQYF	TGTGCCAGTAGTATACCCGGGTCAACAGATACGCAGTATTTT
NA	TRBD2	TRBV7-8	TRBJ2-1	CASSLGLAGDNEQFF	TGTGCCAGCAGCCTCGGACTAGCGGGGGACAATGAGCAGTTCTTC
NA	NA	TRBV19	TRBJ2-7	CASSGKRETLWEQYF	TGTGCCAGTAGCGGGAAACGGGAGACGCTGTGGGAGCAGTACTTC
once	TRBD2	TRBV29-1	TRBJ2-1	CSGWLAGPYNEQFF	TGCAGCGGCTGGTTAGCGGGACCCTACAATGAGCAGTTCTTC
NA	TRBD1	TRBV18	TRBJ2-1	CASSPLLTGGRNEQFF	TGTGCCAGCTCACCATTGCTGACAGGGGGACGCAATGAGCAGTTCTTC
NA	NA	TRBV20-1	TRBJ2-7	CSASGGYEQYF	TGCAGTGCTAGCGGGGGCTACGAGCAGTACTTC
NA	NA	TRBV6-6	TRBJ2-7	CATTFGGRRGRYEQYF	TGTGCCACCACATTTGGGGGCCGAAGGGGAAGGTACGAGCAGTACTTC
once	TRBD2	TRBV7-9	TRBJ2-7	CASSPREGPYEQYF	TGTGCCAGCAGCCCCCGGGAGGGTCCCTACGAGCAGTACTTC
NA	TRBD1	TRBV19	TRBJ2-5	CASSIVLGQAGTQYF	TGTGCCAGTAGTATAGTTCTCGGACAGGCCGGGACCCAGTACTTC
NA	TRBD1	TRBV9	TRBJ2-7	CAPNRNRDREGYEQYF	TGTGCCCCTAATCGGAACCGGGACAGGGAGGGCTACGAGCAGTACTTC
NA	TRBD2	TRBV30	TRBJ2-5	CARSSGGRTQYF	TGTGCCCGCTCGTCGGGGGGGCGAACCCAGTACTTC
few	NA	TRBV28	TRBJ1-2	CASSFVGGKNGYTF	TGTGCCAGCAGTTTTGTGGGGGGGAAAAATGGCTACACCTTC
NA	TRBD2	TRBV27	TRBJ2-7	CATRASGTVEQYF	TGTGCCACCCGGGCTAGCGGAACCGTAGAGCAGTACTTC
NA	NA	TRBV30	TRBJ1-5	CAWRVGGSGNQPQHF	TGTGCCTGGAGAGTGGGGGGGTCGGGCAATCAGCCCCAGCATTTT
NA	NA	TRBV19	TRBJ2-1	CASSPQLLVNEQFF	TGTGCCAGTAGTCCCCAATTACTCGTCAATGAGCAGTTCTTC
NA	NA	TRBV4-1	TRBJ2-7	CASSDGRGEQYF	TGCGCCAGCAGCGACGGGAGAGGGGAGCAGTACTTC
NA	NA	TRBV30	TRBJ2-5	CAWSGDSQETQYF	TGTGCCTGGAGTGGAGACAGCCAAGAGACCCAGTACTTC
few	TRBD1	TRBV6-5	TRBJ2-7	CASSHGDRGGQYF	TGTGCCAGCAGTCACGGGGACAGGGGTGGGCAGTACTTC
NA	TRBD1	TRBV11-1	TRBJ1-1	CASSVQGGTEAFF	TGTGCCAGCAGCGTACAGGGGGGGACTGAAGCTTTCTTT
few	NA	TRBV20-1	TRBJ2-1	CSAAGAGEFF	TGCAGTGCCGCCGGTGCAGGCGAGTTCTTC
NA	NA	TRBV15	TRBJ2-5	CATSKLQETQYF	TGTGCCACCAGCAAATTACAAGAGACCCAGTACTTC
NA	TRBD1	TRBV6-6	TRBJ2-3	CASKNSRGLRDTQYF	TGTGCCAGCAAAAATAGCAGGGGGTTGCGAGATACGCAGTATTTT
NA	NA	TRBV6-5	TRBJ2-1	CASRKPGTTLGEQFF	TGTGCCAGCAGAAAACCCGGGACAACCCTAGGGGAGCAGTTCTTC
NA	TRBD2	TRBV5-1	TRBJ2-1	CASSLGLAAYNEQFF	TGCGCCAGCAGCTTGGGACTAGCGGCCTACAATGAGCAGTTCTTC
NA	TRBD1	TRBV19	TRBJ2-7	CASSVRDSSYEQYF	TGTGCCAGTAGTGTCCGGGACAGCTCCTACGAGCAGTACTTC
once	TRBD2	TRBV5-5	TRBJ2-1	CASSPIAGGRSGEQFF	TGTGCCAGCAGCCCTATAGCGGGAGGGCGGAGTGGTGAGCAGTTCTTC
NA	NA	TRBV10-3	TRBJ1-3	CAINQGGNTIYF	TGTGCCATCAATCAGGGTGGAAACACCATATATTTT
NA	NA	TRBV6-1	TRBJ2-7	CASSALSASTAYEQYF	TGTGCCAGCAGTGCACTTTCGGCCTCGACAGCCTACGAGCAGTACTTC
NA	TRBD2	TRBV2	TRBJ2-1	CASSLSLLAGVPNEQFF	TGTGCCAGCAGTCTCTCTCTACTAGCGGGAGTACCCAATGAGCAGTTCTTC
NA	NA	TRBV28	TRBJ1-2	CASTDRSYGYTF	TGTGCCAGCACCGACAGATCCTATGGCTACACCTTC
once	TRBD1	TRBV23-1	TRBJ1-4	CASSQSFLQGGEKLFF	TGCGCCAGCAGTCAATCATTTTTGCAGGGGGGTGAAAAACTGTTTTTT
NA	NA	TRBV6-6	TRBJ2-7	CASSAGRIYEQYF	TGTGCCAGCAGTGCGGGTCGAATCTACGAGCAGTACTTC
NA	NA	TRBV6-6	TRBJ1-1	CASSYGNDRWTEAFF	TGTGCCAGCAGTTACGGGAACGACAGATGGACTGAAGCTTTCTTT
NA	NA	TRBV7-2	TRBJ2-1	CASSFPGYNEQFF	TGTGCCAGCAGCTTCCCGGGGTACAATGAGCAGTTCTTC
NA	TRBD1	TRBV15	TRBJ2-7	CATSRDQTGGAKDEQYF	TGTGCCACCAGCAGAGATCAAACAGGGGGCGCGAAGGACGAGCAGTACTTC
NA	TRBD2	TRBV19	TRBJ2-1	CASSITGLAGAISSYNEQFF	TGTGCCAGTAGTATAACCGGACTAGCGGGAGCCATTAGCTCCTACAATGAGCAGTTCTTC
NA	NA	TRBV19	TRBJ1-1	CASSIRAEAFF	TGTGCCAGTAGTATCAGGGCCGAAGCTTTCTTT
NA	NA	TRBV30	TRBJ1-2	CAWSVRGTYGYTF	TGTGCCTGGAGTGTCAGGGGCACCTATGGCTACACCTTC
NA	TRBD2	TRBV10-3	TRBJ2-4	CAISKPGEGNIQYF	TGTGCCATCAGTAAGCCGGGGGAGGGAAACATTCAGTACTTC
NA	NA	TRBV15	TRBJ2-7	CATSSSGGLVRDEQYF	TGTGCCACCAGCAGTAGTGGGGGACTCGTAAGGGACGAGCAGTACTTC
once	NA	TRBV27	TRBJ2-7	CASSSSIGGYEQYF	TGTGCCAGCAGTTCATCCATCGGCGGATACGAGCAGTACTTC
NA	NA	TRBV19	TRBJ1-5	CASSEFALGAYSNQPQHF	TGTGCCAGTAGTGAGTTCGCATTGGGGGCTTATAGCAATCAGCCCCAGCATTTT
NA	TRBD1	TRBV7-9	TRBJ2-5	CASSYRTGEETQYF	TGTGCCAGCAGCTATCGGACAGGGGAAGAGACCCAGTACTTC
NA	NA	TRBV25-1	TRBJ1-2	CASSEPASFGYTF	TGTGCCAGCAGTGAGCCAGCGAGTTTTGGCTACACCTTC
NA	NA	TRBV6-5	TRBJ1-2	CASSYSGQKFYGYTF	TGTGCCAGCAGTTACTCCGGACAGAAGTTCTATGGCTACACCTTC
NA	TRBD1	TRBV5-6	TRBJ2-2	CASSLLVGTGGPHGELFF	TGTGCCAGCAGCTTGCTTGTCGGGACAGGGGGACCTCACGGGGAGCTGTTTTTT